These 11 T cell receptor beta chains originate from one sample sequenced in a study of graft-versus-host responses after intestinal transplantation. Their antigen targets remain unknown. Data came from immunoSEQ multiplex PCR; TCRdb stores just in-frame clones and leaves some out. The top ten hold around 0.53% of the sample, which has just over 40,000 clones, 85% to 95% seen once. The input for sequencing was unstimulated CD8+ T cells sorted from spleen or lymph node cells, taken before transplant. Every receptor here comes from a human donor who was the organ donor for an intestinal transplant.

This chain uses TRBV27 with TRBJ2-7; D is possibly TRBD2 (5 bases). V lost 8 bases and J lost 2, with 13 bases in between. Germline CDR1 MNHEY, CDR2 SMNVEV (reference sequence). The CDR3 totals 13 residues. CDR3 coding DNA: TGTGCCAGCGCGAGGGTGCCTCCCTACGAGCAGTACTTC. The encoded protein is CASARVPPYEQYF.

CDR3 protein: CASSQVSIEQFF. The DNA of the CDR3 is TGTGCCAGCAGCCAAGTGTCGATCGAGCAGTTCTTC. This sequence joins TRBV4-2 and TRBJ2-1; D remains unclear. The CDR3 sequence is 12 residues long. Germline V gene data show CDR1 as LGHNA and CDR2 as YNFKEQ. V was trimmed by 1 base and J by 10 bases, leaving 8 bases between them.

This rearrangement joins TRBV27 to TRBJ2-7, with D maybe TRBD2 (5 bases). V lost 10 bases, J lost 7 bases, and 14 bases lay in between. This CDR3 has 11 residues. CDR1 is MNHEY, CDR2 SMNVEV, per germline (reference sequence). This CDR3 is CATGVSGEQYF. In DNA, the CDR3 is TGTGCCACCGGGGTGTCGGGGGAGCAGTACTTC.

The chain employs TRBV5-6 and TRBJ2-1, with D possibly TRBD2 on 6 matching bases. Germline V gives CDR1 SGHDT, CDR2 YYEEEE. V was pared by 4 bases and J by 9 bases, with 14 bases between. The CDR3 loop spans 13 amino acids. The CDR3 nucleotides are TGTGCCAGCAGCGAATCGACTAGTCCTGAGCAGTTCTTC. Its protein is CASSESTSPEQFF.

The chain uses TRBV7-2 and TRBJ2-5, with no clear D. The J call may be in error: the DNA end matches TRBJ2-7 better. CDR3 length: 11 amino acids. CDR1 SGHTA and CDR2 FQGNSA come from the germline V gene. The CDR3 DNA reads as TGTGCCAGCAGCCCCGGCTACGAGCAGTACTTC. Its protein is CASSPGYEQYF.

V and J are TRBV7-4 and TRBJ2-5; the D gene is possibly TRBD2 (6 bases). The DNA end lines up better with TRBJ2-7; the J call may be wrong. The CDR3 consists of 15 residues. Germline V gives CDR1 SGHVT, CDR2 SQSDAQ. The CDR3 DNA reads as TGTGCCAGCAGCTTAGTAGCGGCGATCTCCTACGAGCAGTACTTC. This codes for CASSLVAAISYEQYF.

CDR3 sequence (DNA): TGTGCCAGCAGCAGCCCGACGACAAGCTCCTATAATTCACCCCTCCACTTT. Translation gives CASSSPTTSSYNSPLHF. This chain uses TRBV21-1 with TRBJ1-6; TRBD1 is the table's D call and was not checked against the DNA. TRBV21-1 is noted as a pseudogene. The CDR3 runs 17 residues.

The chain has TRBV21-1 and TRBJ2-1; the D call of TRBD2 is as the table states it, not checked on the DNA. TRBV21-1 is assigned pseudogene status. The CDR3 is 18 amino acids. The CDR3 loop is CASSKAGGERGGQGEQFF. In DNA form, the CDR3 reads TGTGCCAGCAGCAAAGCCGGCGGGGAGCGGGGGGGCCAGGGTGAGCAGTTCTTC.

This chain uses TRBV13 with TRBJ1-1, with 9 bases matching TRBD1. The CDR3 is 16 amino acids. Per the germline V gene, CDR1 is PRHDT and CDR2 is FYEKMQ (reference sequence). After removal of 1 base from V and 1 base from J, the junction contained 4 bases not matched to a gene. CDR3 in amino acids: CASSLAYRGPNTEAFF. CDR3 coding DNA: TGTGCCAGCAGCTTAGCCTACAGGGGGCCGAACACTGAAGCTTTCTTT. Supplemented by reference TRBV13 and TRBJ1-1, the full variable domain reads AAGVIQSPRHLIKEKRETATLKCYPIPRHDTVYWYQQGPGQDPQFLISFYEKMQSDKGSIPDRFSAQQFSDYHSELNMSSLELGDSALYFCASSLAYRGPNTEAFFGQGTRLTVV.

The chain has TRBV29-1 and TRBJ2-5; D may be TRBD2 (6 bases). The CDR3 extends over 13 amino acids. The V gene's germline CDR1 is SQVTM and CDR2 ANQGSEA. Trimming stripped 3 bases from V and 5 bases from J, with 13 bases between. The CDR3 region has the DNA TGCAGCGTTGAGTTAGGCGCGGGGGAGACCCAGTACTTC. This sequence encodes CSVELGAGETQYF.

The chain employs TRBV5-5 and TRBJ2-7; D might be TRBD1 or TRBD2, each matching 6 bases. The CDR3 is 14 residues long. V lost 0 bases to trimming and J lost 7 bases, with 14 bases between them. Germline V lookup: CDR1 SGHKS, CDR2 YYEKEE (reference sequence). CDR3 sequence reads: CASSLGGGRGEQYF. The CDR3 bases are TGTGCCAGCAGCTTGGGTGGGGGCCGGGGGGAGCAGTACTTC.